This note documents a single T cell receptor beta chain sequence. The V gene's germline CDR1 is LGHDT and CDR2 YNNKEL (reference sequence). V was shortened by 1 base and J by 12 bases, with 10 bases between the two germline ends. The CDR3 runs 12 residues. The protocol was immunoSEQ multiplex PCR, while the TCRdb copy is restricted to in-frame clones and leaves out a portion. The table has roughly 150,000 clones, 70% to 85% seen once. The sample is drawn from a study of blood T cell repertoires in COVID-19. Across the whole study: COVID-19 samples, acute and convalescent, were from the United States, Italy and Spain. The cDNA or gDNA used as material had been derived from T cells, B-cell-depleted T cells, or PBMCs.

Material for sequencing was peripheral blood. The TCR originated in a woman aged 50 to 65 in a cohort sampled during active or convalescent COVID-19. V is TRBV3-1 (or the pseudogene TRBV3-2) and J is TRBJ2-1, with TRBD2 as a possible D gene (5 bases). The CDR3 DNA reads TGTGCCAGCAGCCAAGCGGGAATGACGCAGTTCTTC. As protein: CASSQAGMTQFF.